This T cell receptor (beta chain) was sequenced in a study of neoadjuvant anti-PD-1 for oral cavity cancer. This table comes from immunoSEQ multiplex PCR, and its TCRdb copy is limited to in-frame clones, with some not included. The profile shows 12,000 to 15,000 clones, less than 75% of them singletons. The specimen was PBMCs, collected before nivolumab (anti-PD-1) treatment. The source of this sequence is a person between 40 and 79 years old with oral cavity squamous cell carcinoma.

DNA of the CDR3: TGTGCCAGCAGTAGACAGGCCTACAATGAGCAGTTCTTC. The encoded protein is CASSRQAYNEQFF. The chain employs TRBV6-5 and TRBJ2-1; tentative D call: TRBD1 (6 bases). The germline V gene has CDR1 MNHEY and CDR2 SVGAGI. Trimming cost V 5 bases and J 2 bases, with 7 bases left between them. The length of the CDR3 is 13 residues.